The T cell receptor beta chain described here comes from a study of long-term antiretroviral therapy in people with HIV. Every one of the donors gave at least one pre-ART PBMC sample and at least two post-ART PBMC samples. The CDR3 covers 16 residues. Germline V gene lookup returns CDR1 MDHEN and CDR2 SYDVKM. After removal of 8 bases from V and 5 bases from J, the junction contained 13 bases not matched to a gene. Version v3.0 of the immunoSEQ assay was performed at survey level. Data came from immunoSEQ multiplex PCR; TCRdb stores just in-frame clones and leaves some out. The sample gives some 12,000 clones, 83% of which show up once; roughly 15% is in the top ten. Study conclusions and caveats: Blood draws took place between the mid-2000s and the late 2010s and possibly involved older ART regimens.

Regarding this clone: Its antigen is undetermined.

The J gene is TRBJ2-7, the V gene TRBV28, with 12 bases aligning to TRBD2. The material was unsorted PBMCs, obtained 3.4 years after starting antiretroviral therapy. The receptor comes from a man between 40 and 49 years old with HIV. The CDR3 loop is CASLPPLAGGPHEQYF. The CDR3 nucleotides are TGTGCCAGCCTCCCCCCTCTAGCGGGAGGGCCCCACGAGCAGTACTTC.